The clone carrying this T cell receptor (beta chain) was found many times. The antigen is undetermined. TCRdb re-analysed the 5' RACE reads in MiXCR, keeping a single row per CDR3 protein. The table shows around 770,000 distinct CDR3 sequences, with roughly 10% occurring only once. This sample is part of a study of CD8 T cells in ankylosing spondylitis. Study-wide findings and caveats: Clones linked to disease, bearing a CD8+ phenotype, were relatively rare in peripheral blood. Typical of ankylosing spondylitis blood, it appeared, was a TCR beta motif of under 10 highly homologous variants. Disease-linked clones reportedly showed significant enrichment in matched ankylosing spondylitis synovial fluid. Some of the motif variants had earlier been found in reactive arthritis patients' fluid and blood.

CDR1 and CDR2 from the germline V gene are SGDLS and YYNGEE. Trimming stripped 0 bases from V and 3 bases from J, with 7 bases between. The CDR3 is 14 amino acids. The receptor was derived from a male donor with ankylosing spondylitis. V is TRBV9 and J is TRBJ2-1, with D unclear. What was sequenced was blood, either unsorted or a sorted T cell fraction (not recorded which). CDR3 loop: CASSVVELYNEQFF. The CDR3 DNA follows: TGTGCCAGCAGCGTAGTAGAACTCTACAATGAGCAGTTCTTC.